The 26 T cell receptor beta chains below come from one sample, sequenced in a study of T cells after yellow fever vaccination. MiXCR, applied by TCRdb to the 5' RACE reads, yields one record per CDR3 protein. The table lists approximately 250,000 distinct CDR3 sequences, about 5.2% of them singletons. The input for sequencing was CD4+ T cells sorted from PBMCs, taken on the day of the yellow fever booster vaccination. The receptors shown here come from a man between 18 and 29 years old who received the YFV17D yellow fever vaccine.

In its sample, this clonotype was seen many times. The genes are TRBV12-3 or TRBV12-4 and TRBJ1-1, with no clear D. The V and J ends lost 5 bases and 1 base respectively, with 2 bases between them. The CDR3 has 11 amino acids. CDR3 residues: CASSRNTEAFF. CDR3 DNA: TGTGCCAGCAGTAGGAACACTGAAGCTTTCTTT.

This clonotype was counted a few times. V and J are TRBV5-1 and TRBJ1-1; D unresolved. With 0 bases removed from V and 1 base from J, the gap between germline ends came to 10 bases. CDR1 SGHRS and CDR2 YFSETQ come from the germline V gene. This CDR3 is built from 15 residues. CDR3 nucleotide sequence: TGCGCCAGCAGCTTGGTGTCCCCGGGGAACACTGAAGCTTTCTTT. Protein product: CASSLVSPGNTEAFF. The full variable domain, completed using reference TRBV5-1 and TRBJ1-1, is KAGVTQTPRYLIKTRGQQVTLSCSPISGHRSVSWYQQTPGQGLQFLFEYFSETQRNKGNFPGRFSGRQFSNSRSEMNVSTLELGDSALYLCASSLVSPGNTEAFFGQGTRLTVV.

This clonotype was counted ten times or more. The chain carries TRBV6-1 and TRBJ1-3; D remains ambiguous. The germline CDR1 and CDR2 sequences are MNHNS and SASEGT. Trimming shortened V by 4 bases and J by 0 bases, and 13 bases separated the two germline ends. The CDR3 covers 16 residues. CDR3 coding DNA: TGTGCCAGCAGTGCATTAATACCGATCTCTGGAAACACCATATATTTT. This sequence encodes CASSALIPISGNTIYF.

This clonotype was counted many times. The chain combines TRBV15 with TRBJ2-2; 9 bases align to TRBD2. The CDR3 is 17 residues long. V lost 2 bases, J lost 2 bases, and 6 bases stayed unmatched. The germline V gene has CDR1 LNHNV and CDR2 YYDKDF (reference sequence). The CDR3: CATSRPTSGPNTGELFF. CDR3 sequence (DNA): TGTGCCACCAGCAGACCTACTAGCGGGCCAAACACCGGGGAGCTGTTTTTT.

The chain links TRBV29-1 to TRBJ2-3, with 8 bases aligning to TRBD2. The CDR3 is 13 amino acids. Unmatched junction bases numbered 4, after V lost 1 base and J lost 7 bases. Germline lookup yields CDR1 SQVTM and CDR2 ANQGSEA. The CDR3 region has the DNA TGCAGCGTTGAAGGGACTAGCAAATATACGCAGTATTTT. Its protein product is CSVEGTSKYTQYF.

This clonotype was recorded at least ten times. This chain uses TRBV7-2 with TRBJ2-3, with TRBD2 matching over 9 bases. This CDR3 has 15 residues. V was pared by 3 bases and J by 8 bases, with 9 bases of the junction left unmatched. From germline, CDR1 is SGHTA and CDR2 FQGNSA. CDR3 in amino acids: CASSFSSGVVGTQYF. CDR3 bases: TGTGCCAGCAGCTTCTCTAGCGGGGTGGTTGGTACGCAGTATTTT.

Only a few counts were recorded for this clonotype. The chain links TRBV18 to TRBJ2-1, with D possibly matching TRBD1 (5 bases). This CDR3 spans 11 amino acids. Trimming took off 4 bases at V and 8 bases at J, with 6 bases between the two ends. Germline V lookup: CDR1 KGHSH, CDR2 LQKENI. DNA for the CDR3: TGTGCCAGCTCACAAGGGGATGAGCAGTTCTTC. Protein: CASSQGDEQFF.

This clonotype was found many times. CDR3 DNA: TGTGCCAGCAGCTTAGTAACGACAACGAATGAGCAGTTCTTC. Translating gives CASSLVTTTNEQFF. The chain joins TRBV7-8 to TRBJ2-1, with D hard to call. The CDR3 is made up of 14 amino acids. Germline assignment: CDR1 SGHVS and CDR2 FQNEAQ. V was clipped by 1 base and J by 7 bases, with 11 bases between them.

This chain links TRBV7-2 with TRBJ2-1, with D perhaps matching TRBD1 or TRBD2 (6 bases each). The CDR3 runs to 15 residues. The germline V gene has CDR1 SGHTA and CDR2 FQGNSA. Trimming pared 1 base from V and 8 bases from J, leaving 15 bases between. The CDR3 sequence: CASSLVIGGRDEQFF. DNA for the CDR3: TGTGCCAGCAGCTTAGTAATCGGGGGCCGGGATGAGCAGTTCTTC.

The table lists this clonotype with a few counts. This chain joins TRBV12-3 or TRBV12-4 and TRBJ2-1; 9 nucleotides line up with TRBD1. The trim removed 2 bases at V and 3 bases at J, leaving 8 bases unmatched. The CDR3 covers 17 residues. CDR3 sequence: CASSLMIGTGSYNEQFF. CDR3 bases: TGTGCCAGCAGTTTAATGATCGGGACAGGGAGCTACAATGAGCAGTTCTTC.

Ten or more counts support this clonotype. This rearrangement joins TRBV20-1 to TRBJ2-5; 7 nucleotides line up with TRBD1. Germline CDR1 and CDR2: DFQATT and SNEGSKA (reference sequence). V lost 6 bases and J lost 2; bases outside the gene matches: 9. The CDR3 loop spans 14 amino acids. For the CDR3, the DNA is TGCAGTGCCTCAAATTCGGGACAGCAAGAGACCCAGTACTTC. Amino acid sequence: CSASNSGQQETQYF.

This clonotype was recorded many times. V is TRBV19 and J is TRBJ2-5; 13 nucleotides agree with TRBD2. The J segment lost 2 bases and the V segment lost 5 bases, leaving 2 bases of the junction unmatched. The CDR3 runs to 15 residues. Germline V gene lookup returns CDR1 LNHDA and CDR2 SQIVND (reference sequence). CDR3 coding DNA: TGTGCCAGTAGTCTACTAGCGGGGGGGCAAGAGACCCAGTACTTC. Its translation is CASSLLAGGQETQYF.

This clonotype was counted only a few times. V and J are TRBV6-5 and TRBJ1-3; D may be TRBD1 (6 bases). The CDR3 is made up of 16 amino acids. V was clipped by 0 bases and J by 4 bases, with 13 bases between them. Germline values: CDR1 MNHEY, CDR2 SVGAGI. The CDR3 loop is CASSYSFSGTGNTIYF. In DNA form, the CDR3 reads TGTGCCAGCAGTTACTCATTTTCAGGGACAGGAAACACCATATATTTT.

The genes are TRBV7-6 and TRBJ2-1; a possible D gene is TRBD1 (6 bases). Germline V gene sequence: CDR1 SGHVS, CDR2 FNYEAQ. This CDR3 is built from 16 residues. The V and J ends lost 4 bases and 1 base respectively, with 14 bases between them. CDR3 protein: CASSSGLTGSYNEQFF. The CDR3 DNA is TGTGCCAGCAGCTCCGGCCTTACAGGGTCCTACAATGAGCAGTTCTTC.

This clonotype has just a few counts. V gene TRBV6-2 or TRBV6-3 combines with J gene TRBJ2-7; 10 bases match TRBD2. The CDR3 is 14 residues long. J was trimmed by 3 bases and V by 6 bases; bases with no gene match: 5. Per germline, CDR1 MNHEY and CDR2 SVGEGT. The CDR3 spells CASRQSGGDYEQYF. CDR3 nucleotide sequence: TGTGCCAGCAGGCAAAGCGGGGGGGACTACGAGCAGTACTTC.

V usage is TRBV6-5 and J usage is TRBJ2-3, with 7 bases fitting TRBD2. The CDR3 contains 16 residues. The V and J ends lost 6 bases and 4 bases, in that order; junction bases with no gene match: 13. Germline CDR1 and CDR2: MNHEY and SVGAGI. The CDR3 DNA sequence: TGTGCCAGCAGCTCATTAGGACTAGGGGCGGCAGATACGCAGTATTTT. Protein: CASSSLGLGAADTQYF.

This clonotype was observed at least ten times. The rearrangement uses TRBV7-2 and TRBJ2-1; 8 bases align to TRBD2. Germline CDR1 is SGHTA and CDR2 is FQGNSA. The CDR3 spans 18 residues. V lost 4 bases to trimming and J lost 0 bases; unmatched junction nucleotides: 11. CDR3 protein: CASSSPAGGSSSYNEQFF. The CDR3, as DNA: TGTGCCAGCAGCTCGCCCGCGGGGGGCTCGAGCTCCTACAATGAGCAGTTCTTC. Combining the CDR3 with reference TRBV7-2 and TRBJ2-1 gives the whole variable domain GAGVSQSPSNKVTEKGKDVELRCDPISGHTALYWYRQSLGQGLEFLIYFQGNSAPDKSGLPSDRFSAERTGGSVSTLTIQRTQQEDSAVYLCASSSPAGGSSSYNEQFFGPGTRLTVL.

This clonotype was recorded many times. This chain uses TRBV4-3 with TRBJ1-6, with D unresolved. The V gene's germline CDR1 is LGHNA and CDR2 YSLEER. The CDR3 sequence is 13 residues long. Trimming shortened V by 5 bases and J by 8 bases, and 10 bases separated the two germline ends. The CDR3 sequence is CASSAKADSPLHF. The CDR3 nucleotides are TGCGCCAGCAGCGCCAAGGCCGATTCACCCCTCCACTTT.

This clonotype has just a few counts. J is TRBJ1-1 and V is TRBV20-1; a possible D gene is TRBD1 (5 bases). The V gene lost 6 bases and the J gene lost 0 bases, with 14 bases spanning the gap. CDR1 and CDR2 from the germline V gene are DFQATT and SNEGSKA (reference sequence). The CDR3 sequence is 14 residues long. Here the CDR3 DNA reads TGCAGTGCCTCACAGGCTGGGATGAACACTGAAGCTTTCTTT. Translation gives CSASQAGMNTEAFF.

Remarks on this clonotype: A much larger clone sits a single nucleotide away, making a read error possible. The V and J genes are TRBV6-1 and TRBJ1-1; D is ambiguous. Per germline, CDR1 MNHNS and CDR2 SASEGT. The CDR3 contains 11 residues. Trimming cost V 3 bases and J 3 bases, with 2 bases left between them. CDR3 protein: CASSEDTEAFF. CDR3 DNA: TGTGCCAGCAGTGAGGACACTGAAGCTTTCTTT.

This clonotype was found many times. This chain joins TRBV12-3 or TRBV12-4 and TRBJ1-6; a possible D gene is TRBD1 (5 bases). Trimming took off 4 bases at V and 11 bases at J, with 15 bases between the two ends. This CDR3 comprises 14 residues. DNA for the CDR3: TGTGCCAGCAGTTCACTCCTCAGGGTTGCACCCCTCCACTTT. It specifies CASSSLLRVAPLHF.

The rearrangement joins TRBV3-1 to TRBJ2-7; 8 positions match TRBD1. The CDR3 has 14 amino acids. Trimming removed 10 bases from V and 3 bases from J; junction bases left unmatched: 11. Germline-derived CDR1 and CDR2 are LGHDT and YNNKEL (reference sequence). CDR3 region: CAIPGWGQVYEQYV. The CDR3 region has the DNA TGTGCCATCCCGGGGTGGGGACAGGTCTACGAGCAGTACGTC.

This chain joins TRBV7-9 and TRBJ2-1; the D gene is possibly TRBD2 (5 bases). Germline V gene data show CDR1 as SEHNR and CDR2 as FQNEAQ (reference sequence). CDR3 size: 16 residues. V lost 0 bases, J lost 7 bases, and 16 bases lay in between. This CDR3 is CASSLARSGPSNEQFF. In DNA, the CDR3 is TGTGCCAGCAGCTTAGCGCGCAGCGGCCCCTCTAATGAGCAGTTCTTC.

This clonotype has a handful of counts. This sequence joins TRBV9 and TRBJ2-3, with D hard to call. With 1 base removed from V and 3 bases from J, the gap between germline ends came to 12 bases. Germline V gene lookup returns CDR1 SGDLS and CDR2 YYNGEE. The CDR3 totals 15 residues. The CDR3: CASSVYRSGTDTQYF. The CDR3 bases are TGTGCCAGCAGCGTATATCGGAGTGGGACAGATACGCAGTATTTT.

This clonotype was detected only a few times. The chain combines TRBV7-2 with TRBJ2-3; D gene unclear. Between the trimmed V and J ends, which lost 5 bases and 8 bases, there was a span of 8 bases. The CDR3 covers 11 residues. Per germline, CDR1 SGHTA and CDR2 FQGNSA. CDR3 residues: CASSPTGTQYF. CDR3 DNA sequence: TGTGCCAGCAGCCCTACGGGTACGCAGTATTTT.

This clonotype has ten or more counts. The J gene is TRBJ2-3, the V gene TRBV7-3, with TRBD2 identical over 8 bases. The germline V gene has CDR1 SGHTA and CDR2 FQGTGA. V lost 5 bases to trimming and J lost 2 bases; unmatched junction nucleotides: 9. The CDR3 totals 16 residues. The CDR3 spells CASSPRHGGVTDTQYF. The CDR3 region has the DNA TGTGCCAGCAGCCCCCGGCACGGGGGGGTCACAGATACGCAGTATTTT. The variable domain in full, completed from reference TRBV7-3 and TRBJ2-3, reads GAGVSQTPSNKVTEKGKYVELRCDPISGHTALYWYRQSLGQGPEFLIYFQGTGAADDSGLPNDRFFAVRPEGSVSTLKIQRTERGDSAVYLCASSPRHGGVTDTQYFGPGTRLTVL.